One sample yielded the 20 T cell receptor beta chains listed below, sequenced in a study of cytomegalovirus exposure and HLA in healthy donors. The PCR ran on 60 Vbeta and 13 Jbeta primers. Libraries were prepared by immunoSEQ multiplex PCR; TCRdb keeps only in-frame clonotypes and omits some of them. There are about 120,000 clones in the sample; roughly 79% occur only once, and 3% to 5% lies in the top ten. The specimen was PBMCs. The receptors derive from a woman between 25 and 40 years old in good health and CMV-seronegative.

This sequence joins TRBV6-6 and TRBJ2-1; 12 bases fit TRBD2. Germline CDR1 is MNHNY and CDR2 is SVGAGI (reference sequence). Trimming at V came to 5 bases and at J to 5 bases, leaving 1 base not matched to a gene. The CDR3 loop spans 14 amino acids. The CDR3: CASSLAGGDNEQFF. The CDR3 DNA is TGTGCCAGCAGTCTAGCGGGAGGGGACAATGAGCAGTTCTTC.

The chain carries TRBV5-6 and TRBJ2-1; 7 positions match TRBD1. This CDR3 region has 15 residues. Germline V gene data show CDR1 as SGHDT and CDR2 as YYEEEE. The ends lost 7 bases at V and 3 bases at J; junction bases unmatched: 10. The CDR3 is CASLRQGRGYNEQFF. CDR3 nucleotide sequence: TGTGCCAGCCTCCGACAGGGCAGGGGCTACAATGAGCAGTTCTTC.

The chain links TRBV19 to TRBJ1-3, with 7 bases that match TRBD1. The CDR3 has 14 residues. Per germline, CDR1 LNHDA and CDR2 SQIVND (reference sequence). Trimming at V came to 6 bases and at J to 6 bases, leaving 8 bases not matched to a gene. The CDR3 bases are TGTGCCAGTAGAAACCGGGACAGTGAAAACACCATATATTTT. Residues: CASRNRDSENTIYF.

The rearrangement joins TRBV5-1 to TRBJ2-3, with TRBD2 as a possible D gene (5 bases). Germline lookup yields CDR1 SGHRS and CDR2 YFSETQ. This CDR3 is built from 15 residues. V was clipped by 0 bases and J by 4 bases, with 12 bases between them. The CDR3: CASSLAGSGADTQYF. CDR3 DNA sequence: TGCGCCAGCAGCTTGGCGGGGTCAGGTGCAGATACGCAGTATTTT.

The rearrangement joins TRBV5-1 to TRBJ2-3; 7 bases agree with TRBD1. Germline CDR1 is SGHRS and CDR2 is YFSETQ. The CDR3 consists of 15 residues. The V segment lost 2 bases and the J segment 1 base; nucleotides outside the gene matches: 4. The CDR3 DNA reads TGCGCCAGCAGCTTCGACAGGGCAGGCACAGATACGCAGTATTTT. Translated: CASSFDRAGTDTQYF.

The chain joins TRBV5-1 to TRBJ2-3; 10 nucleotides match TRBD2. The V gene's germline CDR1 is SGHRS and CDR2 YFSETQ. There are 17 residues in the CDR3. Losses at the gene ends were 0 bases for V and 2 bases for J; bases not matched to a gene: 6. The CDR3 nucleotides read TGCGCCAGCAGCTTGGGCCGCGGGACTAGCGCCACAGATACGCAGTATTTT. It is translated as CASSLGRGTSATDTQYF.

The V call is TRBV5-1, the J call TRBJ2-1; 11 positions match TRBD2. The CDR3 has 15 amino acids. Trimming cost V 4 bases and J 3 bases; bases outside gene matches: 3. Germline values: CDR1 SGHRS, CDR2 YFSETQ. CDR3 sequence (DNA): TGCGCCAGCAGCCACGGACTAGCGGGCTACAATGAGCAGTTCTTC. Translated: CASSHGLAGYNEQFF.

The rearrangement uses TRBV27 and TRBJ2-2; D may be TRBD2 (6 bases). V was pared by 4 bases and J by 4 bases, with 7 bases between. The CDR3 contains 13 residues. The germline CDR1 and CDR2 sequences are MNHEY and SMNVEV (reference sequence). In DNA form, the CDR3 reads TGTGCCAGCAGTTACGGGGGCACCGGGGAGCTGTTTTTT. This encodes CASSYGGTGELFF.

This chain connects TRBV27 to TRBJ2-7, with 7 bases that match TRBD1. The CDR3 extends over 15 amino acids. Trimming took 2 bases from V and 3 from J; bases not matched to a gene: 7. Germline-derived CDR1 and CDR2 are MNHEY and SMNVEV (reference sequence). CDR3 nucleotides: TGTGCCAGCAGTTTACAAGGGACAGCGGACTACGAGCAGTACTTC. This translates into CASSLQGTADYEQYF.

The V and J genes are TRBV18 and TRBJ2-5, with D perhaps TRBD2 (6 bases). This CDR3 spans 19 amino acids. Germline-derived CDR1 and CDR2 are KGHSH and LQKENI. V gave up 2 bases and J gave up 3 bases, with 25 bases separating them. Here the CDR3 DNA reads TGTGCCAGCTCACCAATTCCCACCGCGGGACCGGGGATAAAAGAGACCCAGTACTTC. Translation gives CASSPIPTAGPGIKETQYF. The complete variable domain, with remaining parts taken from reference TRBV18 and TRBJ2-5, reads NAGVMQNPRHLVRRRGQEARLRCSPMKGHSHVYWYRQLPEEGLKFMVYLQKENIIDESGMPKERFSAEFPKEGPSILRIQQVVRGDSAAYFCASSPIPTAGPGIKETQYFGPGTRLLVL.

The chain joins TRBV4-2 to TRBJ2-5, with 15 bases matching TRBD2. The DNA end is a closer match to TRBJ2-7, so the J assignment may be wrong. The germline V gene encodes CDR1 LGHNA and CDR2 YNFKEQ. The CDR3 spans 15 residues. The CDR3 is CASSQGLAGGDEQYF. DNA for the CDR3: TGTGCCAGCAGCCAGGGACTAGCGGGAGGCGACGAGCAGTACTTC.

The CDR3 sequence is CASSLGYDTEAFF. In DNA, the CDR3 is TGCGCCAGCAGTCTCGGGTATGACACTGAAGCTTTCTTT. This sequence joins TRBV10-2 and TRBJ1-1, with D unclear. The germline CDR1 and CDR2 sequences are WSHSY and SAAADI. The V end lost 5 bases, the J end lost 3 bases, and 10 bases lay between the germline ends. The length of the CDR3 is 13 residues.

Only one count was recorded for this clone. The chain joins TRBV30 to TRBJ1-2; 7 positions agree with TRBD1. Germline V gene lookup returns CDR1 GTSNPN and CDR2 SVGIG (reference sequence). V shed 8 bases, J shed 10 bases, and the junction held 7 bases outside the gene matches. There are 10 residues in the CDR3. The CDR3 coding sequence is TGTGCCCGCCTTGGACAGGCCTACACCTTC. Protein: CARLGQAYTF.

This clone was counted only a few times. The gene calls are TRBV6-1 and TRBJ1-5, with 7 bases fitting TRBD1. J gave up 6 bases and V 4 bases, and 9 bases lay outside the gene matches. This CDR3 has 15 amino acids. Germline CDR1 MNHNS, CDR2 SASEGT. The CDR3 reads CASSGSPGQPQPQHF. Here the CDR3 DNA reads TGTGCCAGCAGTGGATCGCCGGGACAGCCTCAGCCCCAGCATTTT.

This rearrangement joins TRBV13 to TRBJ2-3; TRBD2 matches 10 bases. After removal of 4 bases from V and 0 bases from J, the junction contained 7 bases not matched to a gene. Germline values: CDR1 PRHDT, CDR2 FYEKMQ (reference sequence). The CDR3 extends over 17 amino acids. This CDR3 reads CASSSDGTSASTDTQYF. The CDR3 DNA reads TGTGCCAGCAGCTCCGATGGGACTAGCGCGAGCACAGATACGCAGTATTTT. Full variable domain (rest looked up from reference TRBV13 and TRBJ2-3): AAGVIQSPRHLIKEKRETATLKCYPIPRHDTVYWYQQGPGQDPQFLISFYEKMQSDKGSIPDRFSAQQFSDYHSELNMSSLELGDSALYFCASSSDGTSASTDTQYFGPGTRLTVL.

The rearrangement joins TRBV7-6 to TRBJ2-7, with D unresolved. Germline V gene data show CDR1 as SGHVS and CDR2 as FNYEAQ. This CDR3 comprises 12 residues. Trimming removed 4 bases at V and 6 bases at J, with 10 bases between. CDR3 nucleotides: TGTGCCAGCAGCTCCCGCTCGGGCGAGCAGTACTTC. This codes for CASSSRSGEQYF.

V usage is TRBV6-1 and J usage is TRBJ1-4; the D gene is possibly TRBD1 (6 bases). Trimming pared 3 bases from V and 5 bases from J, leaving 13 bases between. Per germline, CDR1 MNHNS and CDR2 SASEGT. This CDR3 is built from 15 residues. CDR3 bases: TGTGCCAGCAGTGACTCGGGACAAGCGAATGAAAAACTGTTTTTT. As protein: CASSDSGQANEKLFF.

V and J are TRBV27 and TRBJ1-2; weak D call: TRBD1 (5 bases). Deletions cut 2 bases from V and 3 bases from J, with 7 bases between. CDR3 length: 13 amino acids. CDR1 is MNHEY and CDR2 is SMNVEV in the germline V gene (reference sequence). The CDR3: CASSLIGDYGYTF. In nucleotides, the CDR3 is TGTGCCAGCAGTTTAATAGGGGACTATGGCTACACCTTC.

This chain links TRBV27 with TRBJ2-3; 14 positions match TRBD2. J gave up 0 bases and V 7 bases, and 12 bases lay outside the gene matches. Germline CDR1 MNHEY, CDR2 SMNVEV (reference sequence). The CDR3 has 19 residues. The chain's CDR3 is CASTLRTSGRRPSTDTQYF. In DNA, the CDR3 is TGTGCCAGCACCCTTAGGACTAGCGGGAGGCGCCCTAGCACAGATACGCAGTATTTT.

The gene calls are TRBV27 and TRBJ2-1; TRBD2 agrees at 7 bases. In germline, CDR1 is MNHEY, CDR2 SMNVEV (reference sequence). The CDR3 consists of 15 residues. After removal of 0 bases from V and 6 bases from J, the junction contained 5 bases not matched to a gene. The CDR3 spells CASSLSFLAVNEQFF. The CDR3 nucleotides read TGTGCCAGCAGTTTATCTTTCCTAGCGGTCAATGAGCAGTTCTTC.